The entry below gives a single T cell receptor (beta chain) sequence along with its context. The sample is drawn from a study of blood T cell repertoires in COVID-19. Study-level background: COVID-19 samples collected from the United States, Italy and Spain covered acute and convalescent phases. Nucleic acid was either cDNA or gDNA, and it came from T cells, B-cell-depleted T cells, or PBMCs.

Original processing methods: Amplified reference gene primers provided the basis for estimating nucleated cell counts. Repertoires were generated with immunoSEQ multiplex PCR, while TCRdb's copy carries only in-frame clones and drops some. The V and J calls and clone size were taken over from that table, and D and trimming were inferred from the DNA. The table has around 310,000 clones, approximately 90% seen once. The CDR3 length is 16 residues. The germline V gene encodes CDR1 MGHRA and CDR2 YSYEKL. J was trimmed by 7 bases and V by 2 bases; bases with no gene match: 7. Sequencing was performed on peripheral blood. The receptor was derived from a woman aged 50 to 60 with active or convalescent COVID-19. J is TRBJ1-6 and V is TRBV4-1; TRBD1 matches 8 bases. CDR3 protein: CASSQTTTGENSPLHF. The CDR3 nucleotides are TGCGCCAGCAGCCAAACCACGACAGGGGAAAATTCACCCCTCCACTTT.